Sequencing of this TCR beta chain was carried out in a study of response to subunit inactivated influenza vaccine. Study-wide results and caveats: The authors put forward the suggestion that each seasonal influenza vaccination may bring in only a limited number of new T cells.

The CDR3 contains 13 residues. CDR1 and CDR2 (germline): SQVTM, ANQGSEA. Trimming at V came to 4 bases and at J to 6 bases, leaving 6 bases not matched to a gene. TCRdb used MiXCR to reprocess the RT-PCR reads, holding one entry per CDR3 protein. The sample includes hundreds of thousands of distinct CDR3 sequences, about a fifth of them seen just once. As concerns this clonotype: Its antigen is unknown.

The clonotype was recovered from a man aged 50-59 years who received an inactivated influenza vaccine. The specimen comprised PBMCs from blood, sampled more than 4 days after vaccination. This sequence joins TRBV29-1 and TRBJ2-7; 10 nucleotides agree with TRBD1. The CDR3 nucleotides read TGCAGCGTTGGTAGGAGGACAGGGGGCGAGCAGTACTTC. Translation: CSVGRRTGGEQYF.